This TCR beta chain was sequenced during a study of blood T cell repertoires in COVID-19 (dated by TCRdb to about 2020). Background on the whole study: Samples covering the acute and convalescent phases of COVID-19 were provided by collaborators in the United States, Italy and Spain. The material from the prospective study consisted of cDNA or gDNA derived from T cells, B-cell-depleted T cells, or PBMCs. The dataset comprised deeply sampled blood TCRbeta repertoires from subjects exposed to, actively infected with, or recovered from COVID-19. A freely available public database, intended as a resource for researchers studying the immune response to SARS-CoV-2, is where the repertoires were released. The samples were drawn from the first 160 participants of the ongoing ImmuneRACE study and from over a thousand subjects provided by 6 global collaborators. The sample metadata nearly always contained a de-identified subject ID, COVID-19 status, age in years and sex. Where available, HLA class I and class II types were obtained from metadata supplied by the sample provider rather than from assay-based typing.

Overall study results and their limits: How much clinical and demographic metadata was included differed by source and by participant, and the metadata was provided uncurated.

TCRbeta CDR3 regions were amplified from genomic DNA using the immunoSEQ Assay, a bias-controlled multiplex PCR. Per the authors' processing: Within the assay, amplification of reference gene primers was used to estimate how many nucleated cells each sample contained. To quantify the absolute abundance of each unique TCRbeta CDR3 rearrangement, sequence reads were collapsed and filtered. For each sample, productive Simpson clonality was calculated by taking the square root of Simpson's diversity index across productive rearrangements. TCRdb mirrors the immuneACCESS table, restricted to in-frame sequences. Some clones are absent from its copies; in checked studies, under half trace to an unresolved V gene, and the reason for the others is unknown. The V and J calls and clone size are taken from that table; D and trimming were inferred from the DNA. For this sample the table gives under 250,000 clones, of which about 83% were detected only once. Together, the top ten hold around 5.5% of the sample.

V and J lose 7 bases and 7 bases, and a span of 13 bases separates them. Inclusive of the bounding cysteine and phenylalanine, the CDR3 is 13 residues long. The sequence is cut down to CDR3 DNA, 39 bases in frame from base 1. CDR1 is given as SGHVS and CDR2 as FNYEAQ, both from the germline V gene. Each collaborating institution followed its own protocols to collect whole blood in K2EDTA tubes. For TCRbeta analysis, collaborators shipped samples as frozen whole blood, isolated PBMCs, or DNA extracted from either of those sample types. Remarks on this clone: The specificity of this receptor is unknown. Base quality data are lacking; no much larger clone is found one base away.

Sequencing used peripheral blood. This chain is built from TRBV7-6 and TRBJ2-2; TRBD2 might be the D gene, on 5 matching bases. The TCR was taken from a human donor in a cohort sampled during active COVID-19. The encoded CDR3 is CASTRAYGGELFF. The DNA sequence follows: TGTGCCAGCACGAGGGCTTACGGCGGGGAGCTGTTTTTT.